The next 24 T cell receptor beta chains were all read from a single sample in a study of T-cell reconstitution after alpha-beta-depleted transplantation in children. The authors prepared the TCRbeta library with unique molecular identifiers. One entry per CDR3 protein, called by TCRdb with MiXCR from the PCR reads. The sample lists approximately 240,000 distinct CDR3 sequences, under 9.5% occurring once. Sequencing was performed on PBMCs from the stem cell graft donor, taken from the stem cell graft. These receptor sequences come from a human donor who donated a stem cell graft to a child with acute lymphoblastic leukemia.

The sample holds many counts of this clonotype. This chain connects TRBV6-2 or TRBV6-3 to TRBJ2-7; weak D call: TRBD1 (5 bases). Germline values: CDR1 MNHEY, CDR2 SVGEGT. Between the trimmed V and J ends, which lost 4 bases and 10 bases, there was a span of 14 bases. The CDR3 loop spans 12 amino acids. The CDR3 loop reads CASSSHKGLQYF. The CDR3 coding sequence is TGTGCCAGCAGTTCCCACAAGGGGTTACAGTACTTC.

A few counts support this clonotype. The chain couples TRBV12-3 or TRBV12-4 to TRBJ2-2; a weak D match, TRBD1 (6 bases). The CDR3 loop spans 13 amino acids. Trimming shortened V by 7 bases and J by 2 bases, and 8 bases separated the two germline ends. CDR3 residues: CASKQGNTGELFF. CDR3 sequence (DNA): TGTGCCAGCAAACAGGGAAACACCGGGGAGCTGTTTTTT.

This clonotype was observed a handful of times. The CDR3 protein is CASSQVFDTGVNTEAFF. The CDR3 DNA follows: TGTGCCAGCAGCCAAGTATTTGATACAGGGGTAAACACTGAAGCTTTCTTT. V usage is TRBV4-2 and J usage is TRBJ1-1; 7 positions match TRBD1. The CDR3 totals 17 residues. Trimming cost V 1 base and J 2 bases; bases outside gene matches: 10. The germline V gene encodes CDR1 LGHNA and CDR2 YNFKEQ.

This clonotype is termed medium-sized (0.01 to 0.1%). The V gene is TRBV12-3 or TRBV12-4, the J gene TRBJ2-1, with 9 bases identical to TRBD1. Germline trimming cut 6 bases from V and 7 bases from J; bases unmatched to any gene: 10. The CDR3 loop spans 15 amino acids. CDR3 in amino acids: CASRETGGTENEQFF. The CDR3 DNA is TGTGCCAGCAGGGAGACAGGGGGTACTGAAAATGAGCAGTTCTTC.

This clonotype was found a few times. The CDR3 region has the DNA TGTGCCAGTACTGACAGGGCCGGTTACGAGCAGTACTTC. Residues: CASTDRAGYEQYF. V gene TRBV19 combines with J gene TRBJ2-7, with 7 bases identical to TRBD1. The germline gives CDR1 LNHDA, CDR2 SQIVND (reference sequence). After removal of 7 bases from V and 4 bases from J, the junction contained 7 bases not matched to a gene. The CDR3 sequence is 13 residues long.

The chain joins TRBV7-9 to TRBJ1-5; D gene uncertain. CDR1 is SEHNR and CDR2 is FQNEAQ in the germline V gene (reference sequence). This CDR3 region has 14 residues. V lost 4 bases to trimming and J lost 1 base, with 8 bases between them. DNA of the CDR3: TGTGCCAGCAGCTCTTTCGCGAGCAATCAGCCCCAGCATTTT. Protein: CASSSFASNQPQHF.

The V call is TRBV5-1, the J call TRBJ2-4; perhaps TRBD1 as D (7 bases). The CDR3 length is 15 residues. Per germline, CDR1 SGHRS and CDR2 YFSETQ. Trimming removed 0 bases at V and 7 bases at J, with 14 bases between. This chain's CDR3 is CASSLAGAGGNIQYF. CDR3 coding DNA: TGCGCCAGCAGCTTGGCCGGGGCAGGGGGGAACATTCAGTACTTC. Based on the CDR3 plus reference TRBV5-1 and TRBJ2-4, the full variable domain is KAGVTQTPRYLIKTRGQQVTLSCSPISGHRSVSWYQQTPGQGLQFLFEYFSETQRNKGNFPGRFSGRQFSNSRSEMNVSTLELGDSALYLCASSLAGAGGNIQYFGAGTRLSVL.

This chain uses TRBV7-2 with TRBJ2-5, with TRBD2 matching 8 bases. The CDR3 is made up of 14 amino acids. V lost 7 bases and J lost 2; bases outside the gene matches: 6. Germline CDR1 and CDR2: SGHTA and FQGNSA. The chain's CDR3 is CASTNGGGQETQYF. The CDR3 nucleotides are TGTGCCAGCACCAACGGGGGGGGACAAGAGACCCAGTACTTC.

This clonotype has more than one count but fewer than ten. The chain recombines TRBV29-1 with TRBJ2-1; possibly TRBD1 or TRBD2 for D (5 bases each). The CDR3 consists of 14 residues. With 4 bases removed from V and 7 bases from J, the gap between germline ends came to 17 bases. Germline CDR1 SQVTM, CDR2 ANQGSEA. The CDR3 protein is CSVGGTAPTNEQFF. The CDR3 DNA reads TGCAGCGTTGGGGGGACGGCCCCAACGAATGAGCAGTTCTTC.

Many counts were recorded for this clonotype. The chain combines TRBV6-5 with TRBJ1-5; TRBD1 agrees at 9 bases. Trimming took 6 bases from V and 5 from J; bases not matched to a gene: 8. Germline V gene sequence: CDR1 MNHEY, CDR2 SVGAGI. CDR3 length: 15 amino acids. The CDR3: CASRAGQGNHQPQHF. For the CDR3, the DNA is TGTGCCAGCAGGGCCGGACAGGGGAATCATCAGCCCCAGCATTTT.

This clonotype is labeled medium-sized. V and J are TRBV7-2 and TRBJ1-2; maybe TRBD1 (6 bases). The CDR3 has 13 residues. From germline, CDR1 is SGHTA and CDR2 FQGNSA. V lost 1 base, J lost 5 bases, and 8 bases lay in between. CDR3 sequence: CASSLGRGYGYTF. CDR3 nucleotide sequence: TGTGCCAGCAGCTTAGGGAGGGGGTATGGCTACACCTTC.

In its sample, this clonotype was seen a few times. The chain couples TRBV11-2 to TRBJ2-1, with D uncertain. CDR1 is SGHAT and CDR2 is FQNNGV in the germline V gene. V dropped 5 bases and J dropped 8 bases, with 10 bases sitting between them. The CDR3 length is 12 residues. CDR3 residues: CASSRSEDEQFF. As DNA, the CDR3 is TGTGCCAGCAGCAGGAGCGAGGATGAGCAGTTCTTC.

About this clonotype: A much larger clone differs by one base, so this may be a read error. The chain links TRBV2 to TRBJ2-2; D perhaps matches TRBD2 (7 bases). The CDR3 is 19 amino acids. The germline V gene has CDR1 SNHLY and CDR2 FYNNEI. The DNA of the CDR3 is TGTGCCATCAGTATAACTCGCACCCTCCGGGGGGCAAGCACCGGGGAGCTGTTTTTT. It yields the protein CAISITRTLRGASTGELFF.

The V call is TRBV7-8, the J call TRBJ2-3; D remains unclear. The CDR3 loop spans 14 amino acids. Germline CDR1 is SGHVS and CDR2 is FQNEAQ. V was trimmed by 3 bases and J by 2 bases, leaving 9 bases between them. CDR3 loop: CASSLSKTTDTQYF. The CDR3 DNA is TGTGCCAGCAGCTTGAGCAAAACCACAGATACGCAGTATTTT.

This clonotype was seen only a few times. A much larger clone differs by one base, so this may be a read error. The chain links TRBV10-3 to TRBJ2-1; 14 nucleotides align to TRBD2. The J segment lost 0 bases and the V segment lost 6 bases, leaving 7 bases of the junction unmatched. CDR3 length equals 18 residues. Germline loops: CDR1 ENHRY, CDR2 SYGVKD. In DNA form, the CDR3 reads TGTGCCATCAGCGGACTAGCGGGGGGCCATCCCTCCTACAATGAGCAGTTCTTC. Its translation is CAISGLAGGHPSYNEQFF.

The chain uses TRBV27 and TRBJ2-7; weak D call: TRBD1 (6 bases). The V gene lost 6 bases and the J gene lost 7 bases, with 22 bases spanning the gap. There are 15 residues in the CDR3. The germline CDR1 and CDR2 sequences are MNHEY and SMNVEV (reference sequence). CDR3 DNA sequence: TGTGCCAGCAGGACTGCAGGGGCCGGGCTTTCTGAGCAGTACTTC. This codes for CASRTAGAGLSEQYF.

This clonotype was recorded many times. This sequence joins TRBV12-3 or TRBV12-4 and TRBJ2-1, with D perhaps being TRBD1 or TRBD2 (6 bases each). With 2 bases removed from V and 11 bases from J, the gap between germline ends came to 10 bases. The CDR3 covers 12 residues. The CDR3 DNA follows: TGTGCCAGCAGTTTAAGGGGGGCCAAGCAGTTCTTC. Its protein is CASSLRGAKQFF.

This chain joins TRBV6-5 and TRBJ1-4; 9 bases agree with TRBD1. This CDR3 has 14 residues. Germline V gene data show CDR1 as MNHEY and CDR2 as SVGAGI. Losses at the gene ends were 4 bases for V and 8 bases for J; bases not matched to a gene: 5. The CDR3 is CASSLQGAREKLFF. The CDR3 DNA follows: TGTGCCAGCAGTTTACAGGGGGCTCGGGAAAAACTGTTTTTT.

This clonotype was recorded a few times. The gene calls are TRBV5-1 and TRBJ1-1, with a weak D call TRBD1 (5 bases). Germline CDR1 SGHRS, CDR2 YFSETQ. CDR3 length equals 15 residues. The V end was cut by 5 bases, the J end by 12 bases, with 26 bases between. This CDR3 reads CASRIGQGGMVATFF. In DNA, the CDR3 is TGCGCCAGCAGGATCGGGCAGGGAGGGATGGTGGCAACTTTCTTT. The whole variable domain, remainder taken from reference TRBV5-1 and TRBJ1-1, is KAGVTQTPRYLIKTRGQQVTLSCSPISGHRSVSWYQQTPGQGLQFLFEYFSETQRNKGNFPGRFSGRQFSNSRSEMNVSTLELGDSALYLCASRIGQGGMVATFFGQGTRLTVV.

This chain connects TRBV7-9 to TRBJ2-7; a possible D gene is TRBD2 (5 bases). The CDR3 consists of 18 residues. V dropped 4 bases and J dropped 1 base, with 23 bases sitting between them. Germline CDR1 and CDR2: SEHNR and FQNEAQ (reference sequence). DNA for the CDR3: TGTGCCAGCAGCTCCCCATCGGGGTTGGTCTGGGAATCCTACGAGCAGTACTTC. Its protein is CASSSPSGLVWESYEQYF.

The genes are TRBV27 and TRBJ2-7, with 9 nucleotides matching TRBD1. Germline assignment: CDR1 MNHEY and CDR2 SMNVEV (reference sequence). The CDR3 runs to 15 residues. V shed 4 bases, J shed 9 bases, and the junction held 13 bases outside the gene matches. CDR3 nucleotide sequence: TGTGCCAGCAGTTCTCGGACAGGGGCCGCTACGGGGCAGTACTTC. Protein: CASSSRTGAATGQYF.

This clonotype was recorded a few times. This sequence joins TRBV27 and TRBJ1-1; tentatively, D is TRBD1 (5 bases). V dropped 0 bases and J dropped 8 bases, with 16 bases sitting between them. This CDR3 has 15 residues. CDR1 is MNHEY and CDR2 is SMNVEV in the germline V gene (reference sequence). Here the CDR3 DNA reads TGTGCCAGCAGTTTATCATCGGGACTCCCCACGGAAGCTTTCTTT. It codes for CASSLSSGLPTEAFF.

The sample holds many counts of this clonotype. The chain joins TRBV12-3 or TRBV12-4 to TRBJ1-6; D perhaps matches TRBD1 (5 bases). V was clipped by 5 bases and J by 5 bases, with 19 bases between them. This CDR3 is built from 17 residues. The CDR3 region has the DNA TGTGCCAGCAGTCAAGAGGCAGGGAGGTTTCATAATTCACCCCTCCACTTT. Its protein product is CASSQEAGRFHNSPLHF.

Ten or more counts support this clonotype. V gene TRBV20-1 combines with J gene TRBJ2-5; D perhaps matches TRBD2 (5 bases). CDR3 length: 14 residues. The ends were cut back, 4 bases at V and 2 bases at J, with 14 bases in the middle. Germline CDR1 and CDR2: DFQATT and SNEGSKA (reference sequence). The CDR3 DNA follows: TGCAGTGCTATGGGAGACATAGCACAAGAGACCCAGTACTTC. Translated: CSAMGDIAQETQYF.